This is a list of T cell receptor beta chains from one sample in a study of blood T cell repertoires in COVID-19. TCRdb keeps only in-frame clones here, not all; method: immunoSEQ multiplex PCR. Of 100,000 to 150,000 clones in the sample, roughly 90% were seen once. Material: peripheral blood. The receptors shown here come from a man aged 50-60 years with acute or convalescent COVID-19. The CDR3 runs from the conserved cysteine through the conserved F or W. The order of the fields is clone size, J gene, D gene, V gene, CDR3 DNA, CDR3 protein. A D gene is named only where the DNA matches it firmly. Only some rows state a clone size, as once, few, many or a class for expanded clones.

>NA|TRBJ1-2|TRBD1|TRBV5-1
TGCGCCAGCAGTCCGGGACAGGGGAACTATGGCTACACCTTC
CASSPGQGNYGYTF
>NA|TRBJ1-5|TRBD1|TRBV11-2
TGTGCCAGCAGCCAACAGGGGAATAGCAATCAGCCCCAGCATTTT
CASSQQGNSNQPQHF
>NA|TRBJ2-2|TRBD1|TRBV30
TGTGCCTCGGACAGGGTGGGCACCGGGGAGCTGTTTTTT
CASDRVGTGELFF
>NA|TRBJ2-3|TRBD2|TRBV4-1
TGCGCCAGCAGCCATCCAGCGGGAGGGGTGACAGATACGCAGTATTTT
CASSHPAGGVTDTQYF
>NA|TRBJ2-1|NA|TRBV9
TGTGCCAGCAGCGTAGACGGGGGCTACAATGAGCAGTTCTTC
CASSVDGGYNEQFF
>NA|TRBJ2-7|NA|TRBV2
TGTGCCAGCAGCGCAGGACAAAGCGAGCAGTACTTC
CASSAGQSEQYF
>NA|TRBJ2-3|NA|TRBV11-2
TGTGCCAGCAGCTTATTCGGCGGGTACGAGTATACGCAGTATTTT
CASSLFGGYEYTQYF
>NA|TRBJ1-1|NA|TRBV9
TGTGCCAGCAGATATGGGGTAGCGGACACTGAAGCTTTCTTT
CASRYGVADTEAFF
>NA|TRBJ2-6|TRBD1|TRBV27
TGTGCCAGCAGGACCCGGGACAGGGGGTCTGGGGCCAACGTCCTGACTTTC
CASRTRDRGSGANVLTF
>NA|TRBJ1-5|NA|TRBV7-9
TGTGCCAGCAGCTTAGGAGCAGGCCCCAATCAGCCCCAGCATTTT
CASSLGAGPNQPQHF
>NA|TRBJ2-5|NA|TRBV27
TGTGCCAGCAGTGCACAGGGTCGGGGTGGGAAAGAGACCCAGTACTTC
CASSAQGRGGKETQYF
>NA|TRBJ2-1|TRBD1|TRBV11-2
TGTGCCAGCAGGAAGGCAGGGGGCCCTCTTGAGCAGTTCTTC
CASRKAGGPLEQFF
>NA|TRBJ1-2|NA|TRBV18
TGTGCCAGCTCACCAGGTGGGAGAGACTACACCTTC
CASSPGGRDYTF
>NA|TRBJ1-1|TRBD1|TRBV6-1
TGTGCCAGCAGTGACCCCTACAGGGGGGACACTGAAGCTTTCTTT
CASSDPYRGDTEAFF
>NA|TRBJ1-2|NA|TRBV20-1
TGCAGTGCTAGAAGGGAGTATGGCTACACCTTC
CSARREYGYTF
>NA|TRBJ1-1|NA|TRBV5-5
TGTGCCAGCAGCTTGGGTACGGGAACTGAAGCTTTCTTT
CASSLGTGTEAFF
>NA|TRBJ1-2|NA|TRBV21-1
TGTGCCAGCAGCAAACCCCTCACGGGGTATGGCTACACCTTC
CASSKPLTGYGYTF
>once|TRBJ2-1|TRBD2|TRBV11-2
TGTGCCAGCAGCCCCCGGCCGCTAGCGGGAGGGTATGAGCAGTTCTTC
CASSPRPLAGGYEQFF
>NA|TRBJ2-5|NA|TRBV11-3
TGTGCCAGCAGCTTAATTTCGGAGACCCAGTACTTC
CASSLISETQYF